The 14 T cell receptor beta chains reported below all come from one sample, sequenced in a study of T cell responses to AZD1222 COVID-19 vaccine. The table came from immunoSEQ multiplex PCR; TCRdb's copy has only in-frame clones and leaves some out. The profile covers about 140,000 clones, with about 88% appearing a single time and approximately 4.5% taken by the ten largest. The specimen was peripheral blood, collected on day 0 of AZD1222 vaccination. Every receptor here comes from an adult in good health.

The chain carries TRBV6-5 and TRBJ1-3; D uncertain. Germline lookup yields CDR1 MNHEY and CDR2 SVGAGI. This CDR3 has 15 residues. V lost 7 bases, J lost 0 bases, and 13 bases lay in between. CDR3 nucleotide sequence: TGTGCCAGCACTCCCCACGTGAGCTCTGGAAACACCATATATTTT. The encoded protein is CASTPHVSSGNTIYF.

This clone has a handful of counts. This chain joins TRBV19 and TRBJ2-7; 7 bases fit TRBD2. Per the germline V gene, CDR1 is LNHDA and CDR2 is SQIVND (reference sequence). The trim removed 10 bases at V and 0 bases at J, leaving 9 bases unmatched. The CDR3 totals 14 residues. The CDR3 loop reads CATKLAVSSYEQYF. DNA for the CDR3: TGTGCCACCAAGCTAGCGGTTAGCTCCTACGAGCAGTACTTC.

Here the CDR3 DNA reads TGCAGCGTTGCGTTTCTTTTCGAAACCGGGACAGGAGATCCTCAGGGGACTGAAGCTTTCTTT. This translates into CSVAFLFETGTGDPQGTEAFF. The V gene is TRBV29-1, the J gene TRBJ1-1; 8 bases are a match to TRBD1. Germline CDR1 and CDR2: SQVTM and ANQGSEA. CDR3 length equals 21 residues. The J segment lost 5 bases and the V segment lost 4 bases, leaving 30 bases of the junction unmatched.

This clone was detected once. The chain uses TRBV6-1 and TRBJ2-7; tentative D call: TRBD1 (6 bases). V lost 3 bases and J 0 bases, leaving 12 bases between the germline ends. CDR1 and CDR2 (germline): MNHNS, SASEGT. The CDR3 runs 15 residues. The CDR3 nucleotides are TGTGCCAGCAGTGACGGGACACCGAGCTCCTACGAGCAGTACTTC. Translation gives CASSDGTPSSYEQYF.

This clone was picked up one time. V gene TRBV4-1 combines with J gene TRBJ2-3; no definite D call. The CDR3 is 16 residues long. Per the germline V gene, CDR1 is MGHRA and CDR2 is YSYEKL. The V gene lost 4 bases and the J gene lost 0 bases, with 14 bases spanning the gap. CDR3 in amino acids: CASSRSLAPSTDTQYF. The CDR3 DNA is TGCGCCAGCAGCCGCAGCCTTGCCCCTAGCACAGATACGCAGTATTTT.

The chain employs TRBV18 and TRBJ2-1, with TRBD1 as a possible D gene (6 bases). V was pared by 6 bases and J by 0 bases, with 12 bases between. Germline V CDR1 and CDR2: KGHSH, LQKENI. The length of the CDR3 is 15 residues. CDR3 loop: CASSLSDSSYNEQFF. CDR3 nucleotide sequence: TGTGCCAGCTCCCTTTCGGACAGCTCCTACAATGAGCAGTTCTTC.

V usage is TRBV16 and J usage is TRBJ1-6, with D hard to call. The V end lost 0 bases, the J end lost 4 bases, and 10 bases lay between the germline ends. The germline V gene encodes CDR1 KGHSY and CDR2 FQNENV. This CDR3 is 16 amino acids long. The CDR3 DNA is TGTGCCAGCAGCCAATCGAGCATTTTTTATAATTCACCCCTCCACTTT. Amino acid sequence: CASSQSSIFYNSPLHF.

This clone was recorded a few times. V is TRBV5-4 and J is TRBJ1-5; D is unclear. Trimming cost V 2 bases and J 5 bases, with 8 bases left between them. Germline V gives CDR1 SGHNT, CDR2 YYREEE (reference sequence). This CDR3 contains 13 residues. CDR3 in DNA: TGTGCCAGCAGCTTCGAGGTGGATCAGCCCCAGCATTTT. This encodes CASSFEVDQPQHF.

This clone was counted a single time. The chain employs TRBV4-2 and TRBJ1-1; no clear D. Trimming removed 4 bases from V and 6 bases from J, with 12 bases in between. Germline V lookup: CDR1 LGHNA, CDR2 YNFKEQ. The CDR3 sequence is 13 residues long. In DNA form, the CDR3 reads TGTGCCAGCAGCCCCCCAGGAAACGCTGAAGCTTTCTTT. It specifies CASSPPGNAEAFF.

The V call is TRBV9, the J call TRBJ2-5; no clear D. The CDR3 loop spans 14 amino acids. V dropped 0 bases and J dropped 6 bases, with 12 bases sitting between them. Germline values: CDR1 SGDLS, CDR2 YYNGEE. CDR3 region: CASSVEHSGKTQYF. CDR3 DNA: TGTGCCAGCAGCGTAGAGCACAGTGGGAAGACCCAGTACTTC.

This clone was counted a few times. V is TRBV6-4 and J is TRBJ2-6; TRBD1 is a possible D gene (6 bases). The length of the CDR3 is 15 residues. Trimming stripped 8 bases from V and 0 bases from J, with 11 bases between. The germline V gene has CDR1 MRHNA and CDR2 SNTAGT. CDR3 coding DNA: TGTGCCAGCGGACAGACGGACTCTGGGGCCAACGTCCTGACTTTC. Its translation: CASGQTDSGANVLTF.

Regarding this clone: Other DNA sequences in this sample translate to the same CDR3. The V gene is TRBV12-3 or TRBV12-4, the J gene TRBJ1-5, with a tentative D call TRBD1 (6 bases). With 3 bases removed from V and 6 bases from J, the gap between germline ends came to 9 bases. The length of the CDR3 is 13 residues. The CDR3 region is CASSLGGSQPQHF. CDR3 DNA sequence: TGTGCCAGCAGTTTGGGGGGCAGTCAGCCCCAGCATTTT.

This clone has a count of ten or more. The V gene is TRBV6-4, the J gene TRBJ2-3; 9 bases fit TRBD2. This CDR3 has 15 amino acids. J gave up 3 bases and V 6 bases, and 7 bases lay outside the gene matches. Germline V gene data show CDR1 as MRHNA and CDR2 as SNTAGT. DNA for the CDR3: TGTGCCAGCAGCCGTAGCGGGGGAGCGACAGATACGCAGTATTTT. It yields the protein CASSRSGGATDTQYF.

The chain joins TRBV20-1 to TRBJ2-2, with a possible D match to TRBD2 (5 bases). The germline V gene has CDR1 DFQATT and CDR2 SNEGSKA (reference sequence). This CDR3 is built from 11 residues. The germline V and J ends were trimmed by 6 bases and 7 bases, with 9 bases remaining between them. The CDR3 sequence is CSALLVGELFF. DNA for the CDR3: TGCAGTGCCCTACTAGTCGGGGAGCTGTTTTTT.